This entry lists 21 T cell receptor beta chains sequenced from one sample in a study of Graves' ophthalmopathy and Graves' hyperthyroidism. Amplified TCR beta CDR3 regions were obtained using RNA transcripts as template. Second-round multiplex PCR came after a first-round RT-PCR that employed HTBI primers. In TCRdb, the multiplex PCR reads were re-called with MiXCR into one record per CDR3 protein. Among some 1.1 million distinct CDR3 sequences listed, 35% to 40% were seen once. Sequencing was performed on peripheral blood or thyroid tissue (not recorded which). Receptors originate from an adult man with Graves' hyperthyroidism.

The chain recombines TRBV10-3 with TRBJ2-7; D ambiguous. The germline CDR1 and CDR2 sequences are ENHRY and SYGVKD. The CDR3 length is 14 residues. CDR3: CTSSYSQEGYEQYF. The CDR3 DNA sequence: TGTACCAGCAGTTACTCTCAAGAAGGCTACGAGCAGTACTTC.

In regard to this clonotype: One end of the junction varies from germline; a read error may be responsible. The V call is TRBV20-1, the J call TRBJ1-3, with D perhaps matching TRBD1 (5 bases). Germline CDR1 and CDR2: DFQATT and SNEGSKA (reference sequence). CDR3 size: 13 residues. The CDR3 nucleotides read TGCAGTGGCAGGGACCCCGTCACGAACAACATATATTTT. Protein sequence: CSGRDPVTNNIYF.

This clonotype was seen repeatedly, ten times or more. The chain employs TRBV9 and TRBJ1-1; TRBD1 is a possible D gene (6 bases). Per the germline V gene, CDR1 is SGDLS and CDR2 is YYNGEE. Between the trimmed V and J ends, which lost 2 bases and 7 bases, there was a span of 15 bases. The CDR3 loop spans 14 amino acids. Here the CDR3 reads CASSVSQGFGEAFF. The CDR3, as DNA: TGTGCCAGCAGCGTTAGTCAGGGGTTCGGTGAAGCTTTCTTT.

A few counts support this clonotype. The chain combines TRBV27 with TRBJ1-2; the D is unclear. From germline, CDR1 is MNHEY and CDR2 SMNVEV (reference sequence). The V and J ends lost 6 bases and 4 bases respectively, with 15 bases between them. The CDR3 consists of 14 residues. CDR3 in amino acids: CASREAGPSYGYTF. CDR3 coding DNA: TGTGCCAGCAGGGAGGCCGGGCCTTCCTATGGCTACACCTTC.

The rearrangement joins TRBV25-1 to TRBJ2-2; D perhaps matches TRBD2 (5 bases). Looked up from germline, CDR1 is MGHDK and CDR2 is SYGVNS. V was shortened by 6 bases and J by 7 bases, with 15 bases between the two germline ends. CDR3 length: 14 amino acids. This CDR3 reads CASSVEGTNGELFF. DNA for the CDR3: TGTGCCAGCAGCGTTGAGGGCACTAACGGGGAGCTGTTTTTT.

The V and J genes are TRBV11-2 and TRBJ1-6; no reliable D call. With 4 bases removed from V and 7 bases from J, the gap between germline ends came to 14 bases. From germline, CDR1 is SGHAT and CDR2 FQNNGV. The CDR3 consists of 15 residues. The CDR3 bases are TGTGCCAGCAGCTCGTATGGACCGGGGAATTCACCCCTCCACTTT. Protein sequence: CASSSYGPGNSPLHF.

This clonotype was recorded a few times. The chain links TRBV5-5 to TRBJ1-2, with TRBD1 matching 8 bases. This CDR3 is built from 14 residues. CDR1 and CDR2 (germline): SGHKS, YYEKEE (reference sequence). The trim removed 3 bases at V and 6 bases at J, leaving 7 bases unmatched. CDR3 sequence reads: CASSSGTGGHGYTF. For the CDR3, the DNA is TGTGCCAGCAGCTCAGGGACAGGAGGTCATGGCTACACCTTC.

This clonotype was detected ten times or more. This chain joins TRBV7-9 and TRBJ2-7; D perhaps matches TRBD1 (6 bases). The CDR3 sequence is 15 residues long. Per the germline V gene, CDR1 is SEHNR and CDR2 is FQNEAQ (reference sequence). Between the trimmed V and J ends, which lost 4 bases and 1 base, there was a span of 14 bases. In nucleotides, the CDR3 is TGTGCCAGCAGCTCATTCAGAGGGGGATCCTACGAGCAGTACTTC. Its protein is CASSSFRGGSYEQYF.

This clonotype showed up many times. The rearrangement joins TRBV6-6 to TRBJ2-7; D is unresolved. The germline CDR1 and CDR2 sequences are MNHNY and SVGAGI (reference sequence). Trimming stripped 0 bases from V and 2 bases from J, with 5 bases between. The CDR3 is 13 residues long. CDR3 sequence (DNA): TGTGCCAGCAGTTACTCTTATACCTACGAGCAGTACTTC. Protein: CASSYSYTYEQYF.

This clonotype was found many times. The CDR3 nucleotides are TGTGCCAGTAGTATGAGTATCGGTAACACTGAAGCTTTCTTT. Protein sequence: CASSMSIGNTEAFF. The chain joins TRBV19 to TRBJ1-1; D remains ambiguous. The CDR3 loop spans 14 amino acids. Germline V gives CDR1 LNHDA, CDR2 SQIVND (reference sequence). V gave up 3 bases and J gave up 2 bases, with 10 bases separating them.

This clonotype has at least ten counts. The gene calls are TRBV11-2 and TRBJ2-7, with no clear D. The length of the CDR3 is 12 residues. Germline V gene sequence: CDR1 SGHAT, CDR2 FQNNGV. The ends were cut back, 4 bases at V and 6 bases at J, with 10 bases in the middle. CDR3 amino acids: CASSWTVGEQYF. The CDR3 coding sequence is TGTGCCAGCAGCTGGACGGTAGGCGAGCAGTACTTC.

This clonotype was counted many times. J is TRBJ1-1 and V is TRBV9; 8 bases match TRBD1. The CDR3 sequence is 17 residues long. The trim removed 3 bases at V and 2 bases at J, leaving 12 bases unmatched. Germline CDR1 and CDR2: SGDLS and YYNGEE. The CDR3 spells CASSAQPLTGANTEAFF. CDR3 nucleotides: TGTGCCAGCAGCGCTCAACCATTGACAGGGGCTAACACTGAAGCTTTCTTT.

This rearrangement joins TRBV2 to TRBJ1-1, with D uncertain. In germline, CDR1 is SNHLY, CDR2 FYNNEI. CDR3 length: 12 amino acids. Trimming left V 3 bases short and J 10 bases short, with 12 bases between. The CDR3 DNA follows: TGTGCCAGCAGTGACGCCAAAAGGACAGCTTTCTTT. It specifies CASSDAKRTAFF.

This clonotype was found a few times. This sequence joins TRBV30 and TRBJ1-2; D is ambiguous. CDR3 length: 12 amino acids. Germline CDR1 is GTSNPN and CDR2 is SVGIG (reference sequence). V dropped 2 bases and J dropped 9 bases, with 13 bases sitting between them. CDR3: CAWSSPTSSYTF. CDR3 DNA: TGTGCCTGGAGTTCTCCCACCAGTAGCTACACCTTC.

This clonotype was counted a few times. This CDR3 is CASSLPGYDEQYF. The CDR3 DNA reads as TGCGCCAGCAGCTTGCCTGGGTACGACGAGCAGTACTTC. The chain is built from TRBV5-1 and TRBJ2-7, with D uncertain. Germline V gene data show CDR1 as SGHRS and CDR2 as YFSETQ. Deletions cut 1 base from V and 5 bases from J, with 10 bases between. The CDR3 has 13 amino acids.

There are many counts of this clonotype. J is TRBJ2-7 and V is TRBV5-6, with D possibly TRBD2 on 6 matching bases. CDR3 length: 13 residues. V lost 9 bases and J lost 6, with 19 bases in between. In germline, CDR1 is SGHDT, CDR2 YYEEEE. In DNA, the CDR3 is TGTGCCACCAGTCAGGGAGGATTGGGCGAGCAGTACTTC. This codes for CATSQGGLGEQYF.

The CDR3 sequence: CSARDPTRGVLSNSEKLFF. CDR3 bases: TGCAGTGCTAGAGATCCGACCCGAGGGGTACTTTCTAATAGTGAAAAACTGTTTTTT. This rearrangement joins TRBV20-1 to TRBJ1-4, with D possibly being TRBD1 (5 bases). The CDR3 is 19 amino acids. Germline V gene data show CDR1 as DFQATT and CDR2 as SNEGSKA (reference sequence). The V end lost 0 bases, the J end lost 7 bases, and 27 bases lay between the germline ends.

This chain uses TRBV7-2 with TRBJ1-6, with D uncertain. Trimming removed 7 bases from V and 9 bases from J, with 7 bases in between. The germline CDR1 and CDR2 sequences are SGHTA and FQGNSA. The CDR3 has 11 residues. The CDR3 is CASTQSSPLHF. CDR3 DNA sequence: TGTGCCAGCACCCAAAGTTCACCCCTCCACTTT.

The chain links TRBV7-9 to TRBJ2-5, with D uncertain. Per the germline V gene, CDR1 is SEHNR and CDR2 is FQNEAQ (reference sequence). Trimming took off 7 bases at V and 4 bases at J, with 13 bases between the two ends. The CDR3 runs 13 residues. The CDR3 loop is CASTPWMAETQYF. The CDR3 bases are TGTGCCAGCACCCCGTGGATGGCAGAGACCCAGTACTTC. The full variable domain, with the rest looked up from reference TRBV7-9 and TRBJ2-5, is DTGVSQNPRHKITKRGQNVTFRCDPISEHNRLYWYRQTLGQGPEFLTYFQNEAQLEKSRLLSDRFSAERPKGSFSTLEIQRTEQGDSAMYLCASTPWMAETQYFGPGTRLLVL.

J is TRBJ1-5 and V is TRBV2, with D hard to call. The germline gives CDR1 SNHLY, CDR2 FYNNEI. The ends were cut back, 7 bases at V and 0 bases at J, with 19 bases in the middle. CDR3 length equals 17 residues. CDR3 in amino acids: CASTPPQSGVSNQPQHF. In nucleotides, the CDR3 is TGTGCCAGCACCCCGCCCCAATCAGGTGTTAGCAATCAGCCCCAGCATTTT.

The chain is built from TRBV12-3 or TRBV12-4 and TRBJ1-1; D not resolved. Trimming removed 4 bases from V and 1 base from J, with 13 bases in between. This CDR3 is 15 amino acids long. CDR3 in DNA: TGTGCCAGCAGTTGCTCGACGGGCAGGAACACTGAAGCTTTCTTT. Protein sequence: CASSCSTGRNTEAFF.